This T cell receptor beta chain emerged from a study of Tregs in tolerant kidney transplant recipients. Clones were sequenced by immunoSEQ multiplex PCR, and TCRdb holds only the in-frame ones, with some missing. Here the sample spans about 240,000 clones, about 86% being singletons. The CDR3 has 16 amino acids. The J segment lost 5 bases and the V segment lost 0 bases, leaving 6 bases of the junction unmatched. Germline V gene sequence: CDR1 SGHRS, CDR2 YFSETQ. The chain employs TRBV5-1 and TRBJ1-4, with 8 positions matching TRBD1. The specimen sequenced was CD4+ T cells from blood. This TCR came from a human donor in good health. Here the CDR3 DNA reads TGCGCCAGCAGCTTGGCCGGGACAGGCGCGAATGAAAAACTGTTTTTT. Translating it yields CASSLAGTGANEKLFF.